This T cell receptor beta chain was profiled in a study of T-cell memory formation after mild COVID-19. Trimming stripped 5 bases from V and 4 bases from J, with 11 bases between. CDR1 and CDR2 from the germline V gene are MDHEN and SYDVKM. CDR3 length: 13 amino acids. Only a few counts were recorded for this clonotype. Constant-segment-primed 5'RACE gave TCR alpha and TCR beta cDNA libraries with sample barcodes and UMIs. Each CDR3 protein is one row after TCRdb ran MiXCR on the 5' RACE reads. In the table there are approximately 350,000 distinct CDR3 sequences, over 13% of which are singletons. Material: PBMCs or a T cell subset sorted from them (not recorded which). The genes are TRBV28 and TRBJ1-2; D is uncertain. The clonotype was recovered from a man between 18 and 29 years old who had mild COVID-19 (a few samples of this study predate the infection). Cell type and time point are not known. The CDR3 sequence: CASSLSQRYGYTF. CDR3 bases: TGTGCCAGCAGTCTCTCACAGCGCTATGGCTACACCTTC.